This is a list of T cell receptor beta chains from one sample in a study of blood T cell repertoires in COVID-19. Some clones are missing from TCRdb's copy, which holds only in-frame ones; the method was immunoSEQ multiplex PCR. Seen here are over 450,000 clones, roughly 91% observed once, and the top ten hold under 8.5%. Sequencing used peripheral blood. The receptors were sampled from a woman aged 45-65 years with COVID-19, enrolled during active disease. Each CDR3 is given with its conserved first and last residue. Each record gives: clone size, D gene, J gene, V gene, CDR3 protein, CDR3 DNA. A D gene is named only where the DNA matches it firmly. Clone size, where shown, is once, few, many, or a class for clones that have expanded.

few . TRBJ2-1 TRBV24-1 CATSDFPPESSNNEQFF TGTGCCACCAGTGATTTTCCCCCGGAGAGTTCCAACAATGAGCAGTTCTTC
. . TRBJ1-2 TRBV2 CASSPGRYNYGYTF TGTGCCAGCAGTCCCGGGAGATATAACTATGGCTACACCTTC
. TRBD1 TRBJ1-2 TRBV30 CAWRRNRGVKGLYGYTF TGTGCCTGGAGAAGAAACAGGGGAGTTAAGGGCCTCTATGGCTACACCTTC
. . TRBJ1-1 TRBV29-1 CSARITMNTEAFF TGCAGCGCCAGAATAACGATGAACACTGAAGCTTTCTTT
. . TRBJ2-1 TRBV9 CASSAQARYNEQFF TGTGCCAGCAGCGCTCAGGCCAGATACAATGAGCAGTTCTTC
. . TRBJ2-7 TRBV29-1 CSVGDLAEVLQYF TGCAGCGTTGGGGACTTGGCCGAAGTGCTGCAGTACTTC
. TRBD2 TRBJ2-2 TRBV28 CASSLQSGGQTGELFF TGTGCCAGCAGTTTACAGTCGGGGGGGCAAACCGGGGAGCTGTTTTTT
once . TRBJ1-1 TRBV9 CASSPHPGGTEAFF TGTGCCAGCAGCCCTCATCCTGGCGGCACTGAAGCTTTCTTT
. . TRBJ2-1 TRBV5-1 CASSYRGSGQGFYNEQFF TGCGCCAGCAGCTACCGAGGGTCCGGGCAGGGGTTCTACAATGAGCAGTTCTTC
. TRBD1 TRBJ1-2 TRBV28 CASRTGGHYGYTF TGTGCCAGCAGGACAGGGGGCCACTATGGCTACACCTTC
. . TRBJ1-5 TRBV6-2/TRBV6-3 CASSAFQSNQPQHF TGTGCCAGCAGTGCCTTTCAGAGCAATCAGCCCCAGCATTTT
. . TRBJ1-2 TRBV5-1 CASSLDYRGGGGYTF TGCGCCAGCAGCTTGGACTATAGGGGGGGTGGAGGCTACACCTTC
. . TRBJ1-5 TRBV2 CASSSEDRNNQPQHF TGTGCCAGCAGCTCCGAAGACAGGAACAATCAGCCCCAGCATTTT
many TRBD2 TRBJ2-2 TRBV5-1 CASSLAAGGAVGELFF TGCGCCAGCAGCTTGGCGGCCGGGGGGGCCGTCGGGGAGCTGTTTTTT
. . TRBJ2-2 TRBV5-1 CASSRTGELFF TGCGCCAGCAGCCGTACCGGGGAGCTGTTTTTT
. . TRBJ2-7 TRBV5-1 CASSLGALNSYEQYF TGCGCCAGCAGCTTGGGGGCCTTAAACTCCTACGAGCAGTACTTC
. TRBD1 TRBJ1-5 TRBV6-2/TRBV6-3 CASSPTGQGGSQPQHF TGTGCCAGCAGCCCCACCGGACAGGGCGGGAGTCAGCCCCAGCATTTT
. . TRBJ1-4 TRBV27 CASSLRRLATNEKLFF TGTGCCAGCAGTTTGAGGAGACTAGCAACTAATGAAAAACTGTTTTTT
. TRBD2 TRBJ2-1 TRBV3-1/TRBV3-2 CASSQDAGGWNEQFF TGTGCCAGCAGCCAAGATGCGGGGGGTTGGAATGAGCAGTTCTTC
. . TRBJ1-3 TRBV9 CASSVDSTGNTIYF TGTGCCAGCAGCGTAGACAGTACTGGAAACACCATATATTTT
. . TRBJ1-2 TRBV29-1 CSVGRLDGYTF TGCAGCGTTGGGAGGTTGGATGGCTACACCTTC
. . TRBJ1-1 TRBV6-5 CASSSTENTEAFF TGTGCCAGCAGTTCGACAGAAAACACTGAAGCTTTCTTT
. TRBD1 TRBJ2-7 TRBV7-8 CASSWTGQNYEQYF TGTGCCAGCAGCTGGACAGGGCAAAACTACGAGCAGTACTTC
. . TRBJ1-1 TRBV5-4 CASSLDGEVNTEAFF TGTGCCAGCAGCTTGGATGGGGAGGTGAACACTGAAGCTTTCTTT
. . TRBJ1-1 TRBV30 CAWSGGNTEAFF TGTGCCTGGAGTGGCGGGAACACTGAAGCTTTCTTT
few TRBD2 TRBJ2-2 TRBV27 CASRTSGANTGELFF TGTGCCAGCAGAACTAGCGGGGCGAACACCGGGGAGCTGTTTTTT
. . TRBJ1-6 TRBV6-5 CASSYSRAHNSPLHF TGTGCCAGCAGTTACAGCAGGGCCCATAATTCACCCCTCCACTTT
. TRBD1 TRBJ1-2 TRBV6-5 CASMIRQGAYGYTF TGTGCCAGCATGATAAGACAGGGGGCCTATGGCTACACCTTC
. . TRBJ2-5 TRBV18 CASSPAAQETQYF TGTGCCAGCTCACCAGCGGCGCAAGAGACCCAGTACTTC
. . TRBJ1-1 TRBV7-9 CASSFGGAAEAFF TGTGCCAGCAGCTTTGGCGGGGCGGCTGAAGCTTTCTTT
. . TRBJ2-3 TRBV24-1 CATSDSLTEDTQYF TGTGCCACCAGTGATAGCTTGACAGAAGATACGCAGTATTTT
. . TRBJ2-1 TRBV7-9 CASTISLRLFF TGTGCCAGCACCATCTCTCTCCGACTGTTCTTC
. TRBD1 TRBJ1-2 TRBV6-5 CASSRDRLDGYTF TGTGCCAGCAGTCGGGACAGGTTGGATGGCTACACCTTC
. . TRBJ1-4 TRBV19 CASTDQAVEKLFF TGTGCCAGTACCGACCAAGCGGTGGAAAAACTGTTTTTT
once TRBD1 TRBJ1-2 TRBV7-9 CASSQIRDRDAYGYTF TGTGCCAGCAGCCAAATCCGGGACAGGGATGCCTATGGCTACACCTTC
. . TRBJ1-5 TRBV10-3 CAISQGDQPQHF TGTGCCATCAGTCAAGGGGATCAGCCCCAGCATTTT
. . TRBJ1-1 TRBV12-3/TRBV12-4 CASLSRFDTEAFF TGTGCCAGCCTTTCTCGTTTCGACACTGAAGCTTTCTTT
. . TRBJ1-1 TRBV5-5 CASSEGPGETEAFF TGTGCCAGCAGCGAGGGTCCCGGGGAAACTGAAGCTTTCTTT
. TRBD2 TRBJ2-7 TRBV4-1 CASGTPSGGAREQYF TGCGCCAGCGGGACTCCTAGCGGGGGGGCCAGGGAGCAGTACTTC
. TRBD1 TRBJ1-1 TRBV5-1 CASSHDRDTEAFF TGCGCCAGCAGCCATGACAGGGACACTGAAGCTTTCTTT
. . TRBJ1-5 TRBV11-2 CASSLGSIGNQPQHF TGTGCCAGCAGCTTGGGGAGTATCGGCAATCAGCCCCAGCATTTT
. . TRBJ1-1 TRBV5-4 CASSLVTGLNTEAFF TGTGCCAGCAGTTTGGTGACAGGACTGAACACTGAAGCTTTCTTT
. . TRBJ1-2 TRBV9 CASSVGRGAHYGYTF TGTGCCAGCAGCGTAGGACGGGGGGCCCACTATGGCTACACCTTC
. TRBD2 TRBJ2-7 TRBV11-2 CASSPGGYEQYF TGTGCCAGCAGCCCGGGGGGCTACGAGCAGTACTTC
. TRBD1 TRBJ1-1 TRBV9 CASSPRQGDTEAFF TGTGCCAGCAGCCCGAGACAGGGCGACACTGAAGCTTTCTTT
. TRBD1 TRBJ1-4 TRBV9 CASSHSGTGTGEKLFF TGTGCCAGCAGCCACAGTGGAACCGGGACAGGGGAAAAACTGTTTTTT
. TRBD2 TRBJ2-3 TRBV9 CASSVGRGAGDTQYF TGTGCCAGCAGCGTTGGGCGGGGGGCGGGAGATACGCAGTATTTT
. TRBD1 TRBJ1-2 TRBV12-3/TRBV12-4 CASSPQGARGYTF TGTGCCAGCAGTCCACAGGGGGCGCGGGGCTACACCTTC
. . TRBJ1-1 TRBV11-2 CASSWGVNTEAFF TGTGCCAGCAGCTGGGGGGTCAACACTGAAGCTTTCTTT
. . TRBJ1-2 TRBV4-1 CASSQEQGAGYGYTF TGCGCCAGCAGCCAAGAACAGGGTGCGGGCTATGGCTACACCTTC
. TRBD1 TRBJ1-1 TRBV3-1/TRBV3-2 CASSPGQYTEAFF TGTGCCAGCAGCCCGGGACAGTACACTGAAGCTTTCTTT
. . TRBJ2-7 TRBV6-5 CASSPRVAVYEQYF TGTGCCAGCAGTCCCCGGGTAGCGGTTTACGAGCAGTACTTC
. . TRBJ1-6 TRBV12-5 CASALKAGLYNSPLHF TGTGCTAGTGCCTTGAAAGCAGGTCTATATAATTCACCCCTCCACTTT
. TRBD1 TRBJ1-2 TRBV27 CASSGDREVYGYTF TGTGCCAGCAGTGGGGACAGGGAGGTCTATGGCTACACCTTC
. TRBD1 TRBJ1-2 TRBV10-2 CASHQRGLGQGVANYGYTF TGCGCCAGCCATCAGAGGGGTCTCGGACAGGGGGTAGCTAACTATGGCTACACCTTC
. . TRBJ1-5 TRBV7-9 CASSEFGEDQPQHF TGTGCCAGCAGCGAGTTCGGGGAGGATCAGCCCCAGCATTTT
. . TRBJ1-3 TRBV11-2 CASSLGARGSF TGTGCCAGCAGCTTAGGGGCGCGGGGCTCTTTT
. . TRBJ2-3 TRBV4-2 CASSQLSSTDTQYF TGTGCCAGCAGCCAACTTTCTAGCACAGATACGCAGTATTTT
. . TRBJ1-6 TRBV6-5 CASSLDSGSPLHF TGTGCCAGCAGCCTGGACAGTGGTTCACCCCTCCACTTT